These T cell receptor beta chains were read from a single sample in a study of blood T cell repertoires in COVID-19. TCRdb keeps only in-frame clones here, not all; method: immunoSEQ multiplex PCR. The table includes 45,000 to 60,000 clones, roughly 84% detected once. Specimen: peripheral blood. Receptors originate from a man between 50 and 59 years old with acute or convalescent COVID-19. The CDR3 runs from the conserved cysteine through the conserved F or W. The D gene is left open where the match is weak. Only some rows state a clone size, as once, few, many or a class for expanded clones.

clone_size	d_call	v_call	j_call	cdr3_nt	cdr3_aa
once	TRBD2	TRBV7-2	TRBJ2-7	TGTGCCAGCAGCGTACTAGCGGGGGGTCTCTACGAGCAGTACTTC	CASSVLAGGLYEQYF
few	-	TRBV18	TRBJ2-2	TGTGCCAGCTCACCCGGAGACGGCCCTGGGGAGCTGTTTTTT	CASSPGDGPGELFF
-	TRBD2	TRBV29-1	TRBJ2-5	TGCAGCACTGGGGGGGGGCAAGAGACCCAGTACTTC	CSTGGGQETQYF
-	TRBD1	TRBV5-1	TRBJ1-6	TGCGCCAGCAGCTTGGGGACAGGGGATTCACCCCTCCACTTT	CASSLGTGDSPLHF
-	-	TRBV28	TRBJ1-5	TGTGCCAGCAGTTCCCACGACAGGCAGCCCCAGCATTTT	CASSSHDRQPQHF
-	TRBD2	TRBV15	TRBJ2-1	TGTGCCACCAGCAGAGAGACTAGCTGGGGCCATGAGCAGTTCTTC	CATSRETSWGHEQFF
few	-	TRBV7-9	TRBJ1-1	TGTGCCAGCAGCTTATGGTCAGTGAACACTGAAGCTTTCTTT	CASSLWSVNTEAFF
-	-	TRBV30	TRBJ2-7	TGTGCCTGGAGTGAAGGGGGGGGCGAGCAGTACTTC	CAWSEGGGEQYF
-	-	TRBV5-1	TRBJ2-7	TGCGCCAGCAGCTCTCAGGGATACGAGCAGTACTTC	CASSSQGYEQYF
-	-	TRBV7-9	TRBJ2-3	TGTGCCAGCAGCCCGACAATGGATACGCAGTATTTT	CASSPTMDTQYF
-	-	TRBV4-1	TRBJ1-6	TGCGCCAGCAGCCAAGGCCTTCCTCGGGGATTCAATTCACCCCTCCACTTT	CASSQGLPRGFNSPLHF
-	TRBD2	TRBV7-9	TRBJ2-7	TGTGCCAGCAGCTCCTCGTTGAGGAGCGGGGGCATCTACGAAGAGCAGTACTTC	CASSSSLRSGGIYEEQYF
-	-	TRBV28	TRBJ2-7	TGTGCCAGCAGTCCAACAGGGAGCTCCTACGAGCAGTACTTC	CASSPTGSSYEQYF
-	-	TRBV5-1	TRBJ1-6	TGCGCCAGCAGCTTGGGAGGTGACCATAATTCACCCCTCCACTTT	CASSLGGDHNSPLHF
-	-	TRBV5-1	TRBJ2-2	TGCGCCAGCAGCTTGGCGGGGGTGACTAGGAACACCGGGGAGCTGTTTTTT	CASSLAGVTRNTGELFF
-	-	TRBV7-6	TRBJ2-7	TGTGCCAGCAGCGCGGGAATTGGCTACGAGCAGTACTTC	CASSAGIGYEQYF
-	TRBD1	TRBV2	TRBJ1-6	TGTGCCAGCAGTGATCAGGGGGCTAAAAATTCACCCCTCCACTTT	CASSDQGAKNSPLHF
-	-	TRBV27	TRBJ2-7	TGTGCCAGAGACGACAAGTTACTTTCCCCGTACTTC	CARDDKLLSPYF
once	-	TRBV6-5	TRBJ1-1	TGTGCCAGCACCTCCTACAGGGCCACTGAAGCTTTCTTT	CASTSYRATEAFF
few	TRBD1	TRBV7-8	TRBJ2-2	TGTGCCAGCAGATCTAGACAGGGTCAGAACACCGGGGAGCTGTTTTTT	CASRSRQGQNTGELFF
once	TRBD1	TRBV6-5	TRBJ2-7	TGTGCCAGCAGTTACTCACAGGGGATTTCCTACGAGCAGTACTTC	CASSYSQGISYEQYF
once	-	TRBV5-4	TRBJ2-2	TGTGCCAGCAGCTTGCGGAGAGTTAACACCGGGGAGCTGTTTTTT	CASSLRRVNTGELFF
-	-	TRBV18	TRBJ1-5	TGTGCCAGTACCGGGTTAGATAGCAATCAGCCCCAGCATTTT	CASTGLDSNQPQHF
-	TRBD1	TRBV4-1	TRBJ1-6	TGCGCCAGCAGCCCACTGGACAGGTCCGGTTCACCCCTCCACTTT	CASSPLDRSGSPLHF
-	-	TRBV3-1/TRBV3-2	TRBJ2-2	TGTGCCAGCAGCGACGGACAACTCACCGGGGAGCTGTTTTTT	CASSDGQLTGELFF
-	TRBD1	TRBV6-5	TRBJ1-2	TGTGCCAGCAGTCCCCGACAGGGCCACTATGGCTACACCTTC	CASSPRQGHYGYTF